These 27 T cell receptor beta chains were sequenced from one sample in a study of shared clonotypes between healthy human individuals. Assay used: immunoSEQ multiplex PCR; TCRdb lists only in-frame clones, some missing. The table has 2,500,000 or so clones, just under 95% seen once. The sequencing input was naive CD4+ T cells from PBMCs. Regarding subset: CD45RA+ positively selected. The receptors were sampled from a man aged 18 to 29 in good health. Some clones in this sample may be carry-over from other donors' samples.

The CDR3 DNA reads TGTGCCAGTAGTTTGACTAGCGGGAGGAGAGAGACCCAGTACTTC. Translation gives CASSLTSGRRETQYF. The chain uses TRBV19 and TRBJ2-5, with 13 bases that match TRBD2. Germline CDR1 and CDR2: LNHDA and SQIVND (reference sequence). The V segment lost 5 bases and the J segment 4 bases; nucleotides outside the gene matches: 4. The CDR3 length is 15 residues.

Note on this clone: Within the sample, other DNA sequences also encode this same CDR3. The rearrangement uses TRBV19 and TRBJ1-4; TRBD1 agrees at 7 bases. The CDR3 runs to 15 residues. Looked up from germline, CDR1 is LNHDA and CDR2 is SQIVND (reference sequence). Trimming cost V 6 bases and J 0 bases; bases outside gene matches: 4. CDR3 region: CASSRDRATNEKLFF. CDR3 coding DNA: TGTGCCAGTAGCCGCGACAGGGCAACTAATGAAAAACTGTTTTTT.

The V and J genes are TRBV11-2 and TRBJ1-3; no clear D gene. The germline V and J ends were trimmed by 2 bases and 4 bases, with 12 bases remaining between them. The CDR3 consists of 15 residues. CDR1 SGHAT and CDR2 FQNNGV come from the germline V gene. The CDR3 bases are TGTGCCAGCAGCTTACGGGGTGGCTCCGGAAACACCATATATTTT. It yields the protein CASSLRGGSGNTIYF.

This clone was seen a single time. V usage is TRBV28 and J usage is TRBJ1-5; 8 nucleotides match TRBD1. Per the germline V gene, CDR1 is MDHEN and CDR2 is SYDVKM. CDR3 size: 15 residues. J lost 6 bases, V lost 1 base, and 5 bases had no gene match. In DNA form, the CDR3 reads TGTGCCAGCAGTTTATCAGGGGGCGCCGTTCAGCCCCAGCATTTT. Encoded protein: CASSLSGGAVQPQHF.

J is TRBJ1-5 and V is TRBV2; TRBD1 might be the D (6 bases). This CDR3 is built from 14 residues. Trimming stripped 10 bases from V and 2 bases from J, with 15 bases between. In germline, CDR1 is SNHLY, CDR2 FYNNEI. This CDR3 reads CATSTGSGNQPQHF. CDR3 coding DNA: TGTGCCACCTCGACAGGCTCGGGCAATCAGCCCCAGCATTTT.

This chain's CDR3 is CASSTQQDQPQHF. The CDR3 DNA is TGTGCCAGCAGTACCCAACAGGATCAGCCCCAGCATTTT. The V and J genes are TRBV6-1 and TRBJ1-5; perhaps TRBD1 as D (5 bases). The CDR3 contains 13 residues. Germline assignment: CDR1 MNHNS and CDR2 SASEGT. Trimming removed 5 bases from V and 5 bases from J, with 10 bases in between.

The V call is TRBV5-1, the J call TRBJ1-1; D is perhaps TRBD1 (6 bases). V dropped 4 bases and J dropped 4 bases, with 14 bases sitting between them. This CDR3 spans 14 amino acids. Germline V gives CDR1 SGHRS, CDR2 YFSETQ. The CDR3 coding sequence is TGCGCCAGCAGCCTACAGGGTTTTATCACTGAAGCTTTCTTT. Its protein product is CASSLQGFITEAFF. Combining the CDR3 with reference TRBV5-1 and TRBJ1-1 gives the whole variable domain KAGVTQTPRYLIKTRGQQVTLSCSPISGHRSVSWYQQTPGQGLQFLFEYFSETQRNKGNFPGRFSGRQFSNSRSEMNVSTLELGDSALYLCASSLQGFITEAFFGQGTRLTVV.

The chain joins TRBV18 to TRBJ2-2; D ambiguous. This CDR3 is built from 16 residues. The germline gives CDR1 KGHSH, CDR2 LQKENI. V dropped 3 bases and J dropped 0 bases, with 11 bases sitting between them. Written as DNA, the CDR3 is TGTGCCAGCTCACCCGACATTACCGCGAACACCGGGGAGCTGTTTTTT. It translates to CASSPDITANTGELFF.

With respect to this clone: The sample carries other DNA sequences with the same CDR3. Written as DNA, the CDR3 is TGCGCCAGCAGCTTGGCCACGGGAGACACCGGGGAGCTGTTTTTT. Translation gives CASSLATGDTGELFF. V gene TRBV5-1 combines with J gene TRBJ2-2, with D maybe TRBD2 (6 bases). The germline CDR1 and CDR2 sequences are SGHRS and YFSETQ. The CDR3 is made up of 15 amino acids. V shed 0 bases and J shed 3 bases, with 9 bases lying between them.

Notes on this clone: The same CDR3 can be traced to other DNA sequences in this sample. The V and J genes are TRBV7-3 and TRBJ2-3; D possibly corresponds to TRBD2 (6 bases). The CDR3 runs to 14 residues. Trimming left V 5 bases short and J 0 bases short, with 9 bases between. The germline V gene encodes CDR1 SGHTA and CDR2 FQGTGA. The CDR3 is CASSPGTSTDTQYF. In nucleotides, the CDR3 is TGTGCCAGCAGCCCTGGGACTAGCACAGATACGCAGTATTTT. Full variable domain (rest looked up from reference TRBV7-3 and TRBJ2-3): GAGVSQTPSNKVTEKGKYVELRCDPISGHTALYWYRQSLGQGPEFLIYFQGTGAADDSGLPNDRFFAVRPEGSVSTLKIQRTERGDSAVYLCASSPGTSTDTQYFGPGTRLTVL.

The chain links TRBV5-4 to TRBJ1-4; maybe TRBD1 (6 bases). V was trimmed by 0 bases and J by 7 bases, leaving 13 bases between them. CDR1 is SGHNT, CDR2 YYREEE, per germline (reference sequence). This CDR3 has 15 amino acids. The CDR3 reads CASSLAGAVVEKLFF. In nucleotides, the CDR3 is TGTGCCAGCAGCTTGGCGGGGGCGGTTGTTGAAAAACTGTTTTTT.

This clone is a singleton in its sample. The V gene is TRBV9, the J gene TRBJ2-5; the match to TRBD1 covers 7 bases. With 2 bases clipped from V and 5 bases from J, the junction kept 9 bases outside the gene matches. CDR3 length: 15 amino acids. Looked up from germline, CDR1 is SGDLS and CDR2 is YYNGEE. The CDR3 protein is CASSVFTGVRETQYF. CDR3 DNA sequence: TGTGCCAGCAGCGTGTTTACAGGGGTGAGGGAGACCCAGTACTTC.

The V call is TRBV11-2, the J call TRBJ2-2; D is unclear. The V end lost 1 base, the J end lost 4 bases, and 10 bases lay between the germline ends. Germline V gives CDR1 SGHAT, CDR2 FQNNGV. This CDR3 contains 15 residues. This chain's CDR3 is CASSLVTGSTGELFF. The CDR3 DNA is TGTGCCAGCAGCTTAGTGACGGGCAGCACCGGGGAGCTGTTTTTT. Filled out from reference TRBV11-2 and TRBJ2-2, the complete variable domain reads EAGVAQSPRYKIIEKRQSVAFWCNPISGHATLYWYQQILGQGPKLLIQFQNNGVVDDSQLPKDRFSAERLKGVDSTLKIQPAKLEDSAVYLCASSLVTGSTGELFFGEGSRLTVL.

CDR3 loop: CASSRGTHDSYEQYF. The CDR3 DNA reads TGTGCCAGCAGCCGGGGGACTCATGACTCCTACGAGCAGTACTTC. The J gene is TRBJ2-7, the V gene TRBV5-5; perhaps TRBD2 as D (6 bases). V shed 4 bases and J shed 0 bases, with 14 bases lying between them. Germline values: CDR1 SGHKS, CDR2 YYEKEE (reference sequence). The CDR3 has 15 residues.

The chain couples TRBV7-2 to TRBJ1-2; TRBD1 matches at 10 bases. This CDR3 has 13 amino acids. The trim removed 7 bases at V and 8 bases at J, leaving 7 bases unmatched. Germline assignment: CDR1 SGHTA and CDR2 FQGNSA. CDR3 in DNA: TGTGCCAGCATTTTTGACAGGGGGCTCGGCTACACCTTC. Encoded protein: CASIFDRGLGYTF.

This clone has only one observation. V gene TRBV25-1 combines with J gene TRBJ2-7; 7 bases are shared with TRBD1. Germline trimming cut 2 bases from V and 3 bases from J; bases unmatched to any gene: 7. This CDR3 comprises 15 residues. Germline loops: CDR1 MGHDK, CDR2 SYGVNS. DNA for the CDR3: TGTGCCAGCAGTGAAATGGGGACAGTGAGCTACGAGCAGTACTTC. It yields the protein CASSEMGTVSYEQYF.

The V and J genes are TRBV11-1 and TRBJ2-5, with 7 nucleotides matching TRBD1. Germline-derived CDR1 and CDR2 are SGHAT and FQDESV (reference sequence). V dropped 9 bases and J dropped 5; count of bases not matched to a gene: 3. The CDR3 consists of 11 residues. The CDR3 spells CASLQGETQYF. In DNA, the CDR3 is TGTGCCAGTCTACAGGGGGAGACCCAGTACTTC.

This chain uses TRBV30 with TRBJ2-5; D might be TRBD2 (6 bases). The CDR3 length is 15 residues. V was cut by 0 bases and J by 3 bases, with 14 bases left in between. CDR1 is GTSNPN, CDR2 SVGIG, per germline (reference sequence). The CDR3 bases are TGTGCCTGGAGTGTAACGGGAATAGCGGAAGAGACCCAGTACTTC. This encodes CAWSVTGIAEETQYF.

V gene TRBV6-1 combines with J gene TRBJ1-5; D gene uncertain. Deletions cut 2 bases from V and 6 bases from J, with 14 bases between. Germline loops: CDR1 MNHNS, CDR2 SASEGT. The CDR3 runs to 15 residues. CDR3 loop: CASSESSLRRQPQHF. CDR3 bases: TGTGCCAGCAGTGAAAGTTCTTTGCGGCGTCAGCCCCAGCATTTT.

V is TRBV4-1 and J is TRBJ2-5, with TRBD2 identical over 8 bases. CDR1 and CDR2 (germline): MGHRA, YSYEKL. This CDR3 contains 15 residues. J gave up 4 bases and V 3 bases, and 7 bases lay outside the gene matches. CDR3 in amino acids: CASSQTGLGLETQYF. The CDR3 nucleotides are TGCGCCAGCAGCCAGACGGGACTAGGTCTAGAGACCCAGTACTTC.

Remarks on this clone: Distinct nucleotide sequences in the sample also encode this CDR3. V and J are TRBV28 and TRBJ2-6; D is uncertain. The germline V gene encodes CDR1 MDHEN and CDR2 SYDVKM. Deletions cut 5 bases from V and 0 bases from J, with 5 bases between. The CDR3 sequence is 14 residues long. CDR3 sequence (DNA): TGTGCCAGCAGTCCAGTCTCTGGGGCCAACGTCCTGACTTTC. Translating it yields CASSPVSGANVLTF.

The chain combines TRBV18 with TRBJ2-5, with TRBD1 matching over 7 bases. The CDR3 consists of 14 residues. With 4 bases clipped from V and 1 base from J, the junction kept 3 bases outside the gene matches. CDR1 is KGHSH and CDR2 is LQKENI in the germline V gene. CDR3 protein: CASSQGQTQETQYF. The CDR3 bases are TGTGCCAGCTCACAGGGACAGACCCAAGAGACCCAGTACTTC.

The rearrangement uses TRBV2 and TRBJ2-7, with 11 bases that match TRBD2. This CDR3 comprises 15 residues. Germline CDR1 and CDR2: SNHLY and FYNNEI. Trimming removed 8 bases from V and 1 base from J; junction bases left unmatched: 7. This CDR3 reads CASGTSGDRSYEQYF. CDR3 DNA sequence: TGTGCCAGCGGGACTAGCGGTGACCGATCCTACGAGCAGTACTTC.

The gene calls are TRBV7-3 and TRBJ2-2; 8 bases fit TRBD2. The germline CDR1 and CDR2 sequences are SGHTA and FQGTGA. V was clipped by 5 bases and J by 6 bases; unmatched bases: 8. The CDR3 covers 15 residues. The CDR3 protein is CASSRSREGAGELFF. The CDR3 nucleotides read TGTGCCAGCAGCCGCTCCCGGGAGGGTGCCGGGGAGCTGTTTTTT.

The chain joins TRBV4-2 to TRBJ2-3; D might be TRBD2 (7 bases). Trimming removed 0 bases at V and 6 bases at J, with 22 bases between. CDR3 length equals 18 residues. The germline V gene encodes CDR1 LGHNA and CDR2 YNFKEQ. The CDR3 protein is CASSQDGRGGGPSDTQYF. The CDR3 DNA reads as TGTGCCAGCAGCCAAGATGGAAGGGGGGGAGGGCCCTCGGATACGCAGTATTTT.

The rearrangement joins TRBV28 to TRBJ2-7, with 7 bases fitting TRBD1. Germline assignment: CDR1 MDHEN and CDR2 SYDVKM. This CDR3 spans 12 amino acids. J was trimmed by 6 bases and V by 6 bases; bases with no gene match: 5. CDR3 sequence (DNA): TGTGCCAGCAGGTCGGGACAGCGCGAGCAGTACTTC. This translates into CASRSGQREQYF.

V usage is TRBV25-1 and J usage is TRBJ2-2, with 7 bases lining up with TRBD2. CDR3 length: 16 amino acids. J lost 4 bases, V lost 7 bases, and 12 bases had no gene match. Germline V gene lookup returns CDR1 MGHDK and CDR2 SYGVNS. The CDR3 nucleotides are TGTGCCAGCACTCCGGCTGGGGGGGGAGCCACCGGGGAGCTGTTTTTT. This translates into CASTPAGGGATGELFF.